A selection of T cell receptor beta chains follows, all from one sample in a study of cytomegalovirus exposure and HLA in healthy donors. Clones were sequenced by immunoSEQ multiplex PCR, and TCRdb holds only the in-frame ones, with some missing. The profile covers about 120,000 clones, with approximately 78% appearing a single time and 1.5% taken by the ten largest. Sequenced: PBMCs. The receptors stem from a female donor in good health and CMV-seronegative. CDR3s leave out the opening cysteine and the closing phenylalanine or tryptophan.

j_gene: TRBJ2-2
v_gene: TRBV29-1
CDR3aa: SVWGQGDTGELF

j_gene: TRBJ1-3
v_gene: TRBV28
CDR3aa: ASTDGTASGNTIY

j_gene: TRBJ2-2
v_gene: TRBV5-1
CDR3aa: ASSGTGTANTGELF

j_gene: TRBJ1-1
v_gene: TRBV7-9
CDR3aa: ASSSLGGEGTEAF

j_gene: TRBJ1-4
v_gene: TRBV30
CDR3aa: AWSTQGREKLF

j_gene: TRBJ2-7
v_gene: TRBV5-4
CDR3aa: ASSLQSGKGFYEQY

j_gene: NA
v_gene: TRBV9
CDR3aa: ASSVGEGYEQY

j_gene: TRBJ2-1
v_gene: TRBV9
CDR3aa: ASSEPLAGGNNEQF

j_gene: TRBJ2-1
v_gene: TRBV5-6
CDR3aa: ASSTSVYNEQF

j_gene: TRBJ1-1
v_gene: TRBV7-2
CDR3aa: ASSLGPDRSNTEAF

j_gene: TRBJ2-7
v_gene: TRBV27
CDR3aa: ASSLRGQRLSYEQY

j_gene: TRBJ1-3
v_gene: TRBV9
CDR3aa: ASSLGGEPGNTIY

j_gene: TRBJ2-5
v_gene: TRBV18
CDR3aa: ASSPLEGVETQY

j_gene: TRBJ1-6
v_gene: TRBV30
CDR3aa: AWSLGNRSPLH

j_gene: TRBJ2-1
v_gene: TRBV15
CDR3aa: ATSSQREINEQF

j_gene: TRBJ2-7
v_gene: TRBV5-5
CDR3aa: ASSWGTSQAVYEQY

j_gene: TRBJ2-5
v_gene: TRBV10-1
CDR3aa: ASSVREVRETQY

j_gene: TRBJ1-1
v_gene: TRBV2
CDR3aa: ASSEFQGMNTEAF

j_gene: TRBJ1-2
v_gene: TRBV30
CDR3aa: AWRPRTGGAVGYT

j_gene: TRBJ2-7
v_gene: TRBV5-4
CDR3aa: ASSRGLAGGKDGQY

j_gene: TRBJ2-7
v_gene: TRBV29-1
CDR3aa: SVEDVRLAPYEQY

j_gene: TRBJ1-2
v_gene: TRBV7-9
CDR3aa: ASSFTGPSIGGYT

j_gene: TRBJ1-4
v_gene: TRBV11-2
CDR3aa: ASSPDTELF

j_gene: TRBJ2-3
v_gene: TRBV5-4
CDR3aa: ASSPGTSGRRDTQY

j_gene: TRBJ2-1
v_gene: TRBV7-9
CDR3aa: ASSFPGTSGRNEQF

j_gene: TRBJ2-7
v_gene: TRBV27
CDR3aa: ASSLSTGGHYEQY

j_gene: TRBJ2-1
v_gene: TRBV6-4
CDR3aa: ASSGSSYNEQF

j_gene: TRBJ1-2
v_gene: TRBV7-2
CDR3aa: ASSPTGGGGYT

j_gene: TRBJ2-7
v_gene: TRBV28
CDR3aa: ASSLASGILPYEQY

j_gene: TRBJ2-1
v_gene: TRBV5-4
CDR3aa: ASSLGQGTYNEQF

j_gene: TRBJ1-1
v_gene: TRBV7-3
CDR3aa: ASSHGQGGEAF

j_gene: TRBJ1-1
v_gene: TRBV7-8
CDR3aa: ASSSWGQYTEAF

j_gene: TRBJ1-6
v_gene: TRBV28
CDR3aa: ASTLLNSPLH

j_gene: TRBJ1-3
v_gene: TRBV6-4
CDR3aa: ATPRDTNSGNTIY

j_gene: TRBJ2-2
v_gene: TRBV11-2
CDR3aa: ASSLEAPRQGRTGELF

j_gene: TRBJ2-1
v_gene: TRBV6-1
CDR3aa: ASSEAVTKYNEQF

j_gene: TRBJ2-1
v_gene: TRBV4-1
CDR3aa: ASSPLTAGGLYEQF

j_gene: TRBJ1-2
v_gene: TRBV11-1
CDR3aa: ASSLTGVDGYT